This T cell receptor beta chain is from a study of cytomegalovirus exposure and HLA in healthy donors. With 60 Vbeta and 13 Jbeta primers, the PCR was carried out. This table comes from immunoSEQ multiplex PCR, and its TCRdb copy is limited to in-frame clones, with some not included. The sample lists roughly 150,000 clones, more than 60% occurring once. The V end was cut by 5 bases, the J end by 7 bases, with 18 bases between. The length of the CDR3 is 14 residues. Germline loops: CDR1 SEHNR, CDR2 FQNEAQ (reference sequence). The source is a man under 40 in good health and CMV-seropositive. The chain uses TRBV7-9 and TRBJ2-7; D is possibly TRBD2 (6 bases). Sequencing was carried out using PBMCs. In nucleotides, the CDR3 is TGTGCCAGCAGCCATTGGACTACATCTAGTGAGCAGTACTTC. This encodes CASSHWTTSSEQYF.